This TCR beta chain was observed in a study of cytomegalovirus exposure and HLA in healthy donors. The study's findings and limits: Most TCR sequences were seen very rarely across donors, but some public TCRs occurred in many. In an earlier analysis, most TCR beta V segments were productive about 87% or about 30% of the time.

Losses at the gene ends were 3 bases for V and 4 bases for J; bases not matched to a gene: 6. Per germline, CDR1 SGHRS and CDR2 YFSETQ. The CDR3 extends over 14 amino acids. Note on this clone: The antigen remains unidentified.

The PCR employed 60 Vbeta primers together with 13 Jbeta primers. Assay used: immunoSEQ multiplex PCR; TCRdb lists only in-frame clones, some missing. The sample contains some 65,000 clones, around 73% of which appear only once. Sequenced input: PBMCs. This chain joins TRBV5-1 and TRBJ1-1; TRBD1 matches at 7 bases. The sequence derives from a girl aged 10-17 years in good health and CMV-seropositive. CDR3 in DNA: TGCGCCAGCAGCTCTACAGGGGTAGGCACTGAAGCTTTCTTT. Amino acid sequence: CASSSTGVGTEAFF.